A selection of T cell receptor beta chains follows, all from one sample in a study of siplizumab effects on memory and regulatory T cells. This table comes from immunoSEQ multiplex PCR, and its TCRdb copy is limited to in-frame clones, with some not included. The repertoire holds approximately 100,000 clones, with just under 95% as singletons. Sequenced: non-Treg CD4+ T cells sorted from blood. All receptors derive from a human donor in good health. Each CDR3 is given with its conserved first and last residue. The order of the fields is clone size, D gene, J gene, V gene, CDR3 protein, CDR3 DNA. D genes are given only for firm matches. Some rows mark clone size as missing; the rest say once, few, many or name a class of expanded clone.

NA	NA	TRBJ2-7	TRBV14	CASSQSLPGAPWYEQYF	TGTGCCAGCAGCCAATCTCTTCCGGGAGCGCCCTGGTACGAGCAGTACTTC
few	NA	TRBJ1-1	TRBV18	CASSWTGNTEAFF	TGTGCCAGCTCATGGACGGGGAACACTGAAGCTTTCTTT
NA	NA	TRBJ1-3	TRBV7-9	CAGLAYGGREKLFGNTIYF	TGTGCCGGATTAGCCTACGGGGGACGAGAAAAATTATTTGGAAACACCATATATTTT
NA	TRBD1	TRBJ1-6	TRBV25-1	CASRETGQISPLHF	TGTGCCAGCAGAGAGACAGGGCAAATTTCACCCCTCCACTTT
NA	TRBD1	TRBJ1-5	TRBV28	CASSLPGQVENQPQHF	TGTGCCAGCAGTTTACCGGGACAGGTCGAAAATCAGCCCCAGCATTTT
NA	NA	TRBJ2-3	TRBV29-1	CSVEGGSGRPLDTQYF	TGCAGCGTTGAAGGAGGGTCCGGGAGACCGTTAGATACGCAGTATTTT
NA	NA	TRBJ1-4	TRBV9	CASSVDPRTGEKLFF	TGTGCCAGCAGCGTAGATCCGAGGACGGGTGAAAAACTGTTTTTT
NA	NA	TRBJ2-3	TRBV28	CASSFSRPSTDTQYF	TGTGCCAGCAGTTTCTCGCGGCCTAGCACAGATACGCAGTATTTT
NA	TRBD2	TRBJ2-1	TRBV29-1	CSVWGLAGGSVQFF	TGCAGCGTATGGGGACTAGCGGGAGGGTCGGTGCAGTTCTTC
once	NA	TRBJ2-4	TRBV28	CASNRGSKNIQYF	TGTGCCAGCAACCGGGGATCCAAAAACATTCAGTACTTC
NA	NA	TRBJ1-1	TRBV5-1	CASSFEGSAEAFF	TGCGCCAGCAGCTTTGAGGGTTCAGCTGAAGCTTTCTTT